The clone carrying this TCR beta chain was recorded at least ten times. Its target is not known. This CDR3 has 13 amino acids. Germline V gives CDR1 SNHLY, CDR2 FYNNEI. Trimming removed 8 bases from V and 4 bases from J, with 13 bases in between. This entry belongs to a study of T cells in Graves' hyperthyroidism and ophthalmopathy. Study outcomes and limitations: Most clonotypes that expanded in the thyroid above 0.001 also showed up in blood.

Amplified TCR beta CDR3 regions came from RNA transcripts. The TCR CDR3 was amplified in a first-round RT-PCR using the HTBI primer set. TCRdb fed the multiplex PCR reads into MiXCR, producing one record per CDR3 protein. The table shows roughly 280,000 distinct CDR3 sequences, with approximately 23% occurring only once. Sequenced: blood. The chain employs TRBV2 and TRBJ2-3; no firm D call. The TCR comes from a man aged 25 to 45 with Graves' ophthalmopathy. The DNA for the CDR3 is TGTGCCAGCGGAGAAGTGTCAGCAGATACGCAGTATTTT. Its protein product is CASGEVSADTQYF.